This TCR beta chain was identified during a study of PD-L1 blockade in urothelial cancer. For the study at large: At 3 weeks after treatment start (second dose) and again at 6 weeks, blood was analyzed. Each blood sample yielded a median of 141,255 T cells.

Profiled with immunoSEQ multiplex PCR; TCRdb holds only in-frame clones, not every one. The table records under 40,000 clones, roughly nine tenths of them present only once. Overall study results and limits: Patients with below-median pretreatment blood clonality survived longer.

The time point: peripheral blood 6 weeks after treatment start. Each patient contributed between 1 and 8 total time points of blood mononuclear cells, pretreatment and during treatment. V gave up 7 bases and J gave up 4 bases, with 16 bases separating them. Germline V gene lookup returns CDR1 LNHDA and CDR2 SQIVND (reference sequence). This CDR3 has 14 amino acids. Note on this clone: The antigen remains unidentified.

The rearrangement links TRBV19 to TRBJ1-2; D might be TRBD1 (6 bases). This specimen was PBMCs, taken around atezolizumab (anti-PD-L1) treatment. This clonotype was obtained from a man at least 80 years old with urothelial cancer. Here the CDR3 reads CASTPGGGVYGYTF. CDR3 DNA sequence: TGTGCCAGTACCCCGGGGGGGGGCGTCTATGGCTACACCTTC.